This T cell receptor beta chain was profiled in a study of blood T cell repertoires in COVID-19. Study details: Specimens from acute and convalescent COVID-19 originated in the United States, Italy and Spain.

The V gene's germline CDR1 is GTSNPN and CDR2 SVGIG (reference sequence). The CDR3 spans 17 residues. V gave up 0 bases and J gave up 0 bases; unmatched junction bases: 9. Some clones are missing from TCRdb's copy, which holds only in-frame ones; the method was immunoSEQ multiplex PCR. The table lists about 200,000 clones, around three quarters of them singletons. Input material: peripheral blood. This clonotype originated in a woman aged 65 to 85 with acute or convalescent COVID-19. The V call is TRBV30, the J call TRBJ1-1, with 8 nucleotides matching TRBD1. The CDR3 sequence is CAWSVQGGERMNTEAFF. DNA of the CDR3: TGTGCCTGGAGTGTACAGGGGGGGGAAAGGATGAACACTGAAGCTTTCTTT.